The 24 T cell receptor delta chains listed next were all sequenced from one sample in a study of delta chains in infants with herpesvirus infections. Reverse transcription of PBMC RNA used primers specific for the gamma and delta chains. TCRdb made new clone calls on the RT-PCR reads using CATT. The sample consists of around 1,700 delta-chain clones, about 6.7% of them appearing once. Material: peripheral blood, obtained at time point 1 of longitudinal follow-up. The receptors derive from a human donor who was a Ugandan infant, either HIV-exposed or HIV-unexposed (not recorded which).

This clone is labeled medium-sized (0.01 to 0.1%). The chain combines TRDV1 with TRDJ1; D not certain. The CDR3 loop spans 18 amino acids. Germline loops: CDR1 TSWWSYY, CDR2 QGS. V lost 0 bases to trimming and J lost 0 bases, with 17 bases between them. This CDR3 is CALGELKNYCYYTDKLIF. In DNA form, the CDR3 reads TGTGCTCTTGGGGAACTTAAAAACTACTGCTACTACACCGATAAACTCATCTTT.

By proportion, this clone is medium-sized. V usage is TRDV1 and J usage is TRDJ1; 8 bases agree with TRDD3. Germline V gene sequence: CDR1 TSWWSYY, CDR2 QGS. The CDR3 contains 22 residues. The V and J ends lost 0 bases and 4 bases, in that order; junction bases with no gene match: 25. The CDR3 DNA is TGTGCTCTTGGGGAACTGGCCCTACTGGGCCCCGGTGGGGATACATCAAACGATAAACTCATCTTT. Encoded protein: CALGELALLGPGGDTSNDKLIF.

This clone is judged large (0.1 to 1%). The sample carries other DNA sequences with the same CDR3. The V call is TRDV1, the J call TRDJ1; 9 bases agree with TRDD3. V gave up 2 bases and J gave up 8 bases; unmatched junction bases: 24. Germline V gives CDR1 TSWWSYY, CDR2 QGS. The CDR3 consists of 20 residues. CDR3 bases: TGTGCTCTTGGGGAATTTGGGACCTTTTCTGTACTGGGGGACAGCACCAAACTCATCTTT. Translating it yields CALGEFGTFSVLGDSTKLIF.

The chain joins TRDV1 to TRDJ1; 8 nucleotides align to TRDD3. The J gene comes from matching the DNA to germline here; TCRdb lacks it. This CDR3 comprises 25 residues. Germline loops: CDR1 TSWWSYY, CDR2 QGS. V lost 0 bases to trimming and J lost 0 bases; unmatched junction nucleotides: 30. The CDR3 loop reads CALGELRLREGILGPPPQYTDKLIF. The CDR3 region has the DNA TGTGCTCTTGGGGAACTACGCCTACGTGAGGGGATACTAGGACCACCGCCCCAGTACACCGATAAACTCATCTTT.

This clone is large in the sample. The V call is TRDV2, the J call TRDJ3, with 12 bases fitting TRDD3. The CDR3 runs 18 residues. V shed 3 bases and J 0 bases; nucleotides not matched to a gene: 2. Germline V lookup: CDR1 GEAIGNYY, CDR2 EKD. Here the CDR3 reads CACDVLGDTSWDTRQMFF. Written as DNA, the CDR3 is TGTGCCTGTGACGTACTGGGGGATACCTCCTGGGACACCCGACAGATGTTTTTC.

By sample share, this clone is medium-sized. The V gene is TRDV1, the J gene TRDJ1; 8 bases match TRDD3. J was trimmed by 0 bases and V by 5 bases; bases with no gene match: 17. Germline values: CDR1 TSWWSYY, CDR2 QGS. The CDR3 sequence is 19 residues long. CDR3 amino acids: CALGKPLTGVLGDTDKLIF. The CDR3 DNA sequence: TGTGCTCTTGGGAAGCCCCTGACCGGAGTACTGGGGGACACCGATAAACTCATCTTT.

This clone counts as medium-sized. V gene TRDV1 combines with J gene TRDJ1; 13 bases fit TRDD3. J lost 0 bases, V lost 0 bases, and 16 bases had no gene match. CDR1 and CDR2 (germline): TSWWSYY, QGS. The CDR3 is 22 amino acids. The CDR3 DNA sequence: TGTGCTCTTGGGGAACTACCTCCTACCCGTACTGGGGGATACGGGTACACCGATAAACTCATCTTT. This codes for CALGELPPTRTGGYGYTDKLIF.

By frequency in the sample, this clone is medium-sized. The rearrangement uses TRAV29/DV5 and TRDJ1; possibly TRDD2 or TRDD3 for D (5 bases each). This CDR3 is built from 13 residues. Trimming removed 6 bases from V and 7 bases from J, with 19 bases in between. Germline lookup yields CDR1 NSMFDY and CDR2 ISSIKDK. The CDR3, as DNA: TGTGCAGGGGATGGCTCCCCCCCTTCTAAACTCATCTTT. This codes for CAGDGSPPSKLIF.

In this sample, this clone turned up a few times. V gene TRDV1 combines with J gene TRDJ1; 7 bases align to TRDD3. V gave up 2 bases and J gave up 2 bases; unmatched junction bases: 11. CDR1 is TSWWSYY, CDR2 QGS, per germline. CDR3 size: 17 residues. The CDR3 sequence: CALGEGPGGLWTDKLIF. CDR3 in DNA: TGTGCTCTTGGGGAAGGCCCTGGGGGCCTCTGGACCGATAAACTCATCTTT.

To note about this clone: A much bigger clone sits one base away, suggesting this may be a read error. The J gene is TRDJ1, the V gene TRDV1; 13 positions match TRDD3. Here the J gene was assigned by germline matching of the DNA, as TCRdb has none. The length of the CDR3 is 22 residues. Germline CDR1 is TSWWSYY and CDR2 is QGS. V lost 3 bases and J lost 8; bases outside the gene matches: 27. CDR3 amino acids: CALGDLGQMIPPVLGDTTKLIF. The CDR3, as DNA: TGTGCTCTTGGGGATTTGGGGCAAATGATTCCCCCGGTACTGGGGGATACGACGAAACTCATCTTT.

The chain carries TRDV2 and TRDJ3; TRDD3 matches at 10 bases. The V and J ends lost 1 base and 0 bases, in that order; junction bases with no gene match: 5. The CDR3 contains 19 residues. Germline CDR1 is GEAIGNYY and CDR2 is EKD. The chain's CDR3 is CACDTGGYRSSWDTRQMFF. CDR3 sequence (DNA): TGTGCCTGTGACACTGGGGGATACCGTAGCTCCTGGGACACCCGACAGATGTTTTTC.

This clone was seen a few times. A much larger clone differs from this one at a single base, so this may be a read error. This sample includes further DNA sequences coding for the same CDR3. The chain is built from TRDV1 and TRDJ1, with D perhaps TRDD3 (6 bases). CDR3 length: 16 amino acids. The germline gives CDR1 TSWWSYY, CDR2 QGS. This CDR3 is CALGAYDKGDTDKLIF. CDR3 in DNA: TGTGCTCTTGGAGCCTACGATAAGGGGGACACCGATAAACTTATCTTT.

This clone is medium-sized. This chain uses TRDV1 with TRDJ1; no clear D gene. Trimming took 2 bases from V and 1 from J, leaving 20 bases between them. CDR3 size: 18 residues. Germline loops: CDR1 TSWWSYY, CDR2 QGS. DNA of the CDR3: TGTGCTCTTGGGGAAGTCGCAAGATCCTCCCACTTCACCGATAAACTCATCTTT. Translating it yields CALGEVARSSHFTDKLIF.

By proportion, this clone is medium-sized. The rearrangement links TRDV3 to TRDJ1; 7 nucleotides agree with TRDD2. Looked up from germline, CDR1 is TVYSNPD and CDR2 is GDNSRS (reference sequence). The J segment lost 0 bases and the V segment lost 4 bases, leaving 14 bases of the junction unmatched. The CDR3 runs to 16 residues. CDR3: CACRPSSPWYTDKLIF. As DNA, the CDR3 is TGTGCCTGCCGACCTTCCTCCCCCTGGTACACCGATAAACTCATCTTT.

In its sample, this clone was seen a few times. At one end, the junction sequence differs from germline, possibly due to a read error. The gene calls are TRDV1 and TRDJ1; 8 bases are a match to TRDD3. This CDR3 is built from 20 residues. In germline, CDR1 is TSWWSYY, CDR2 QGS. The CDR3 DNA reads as TGTGCTCTTGAGGAACTGGGGAGGGTACATCAGTTGGGGGATACCGATAAACTCATCTTT. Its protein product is CALEELGRVHQLGDTDKLIF.

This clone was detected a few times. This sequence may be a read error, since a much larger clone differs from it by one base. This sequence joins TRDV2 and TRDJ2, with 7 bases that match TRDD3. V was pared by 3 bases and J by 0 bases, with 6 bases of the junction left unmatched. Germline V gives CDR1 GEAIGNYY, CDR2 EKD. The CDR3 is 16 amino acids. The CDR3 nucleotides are TGTGCCTGTGACGCCGTGGGGGAAGCTTTGACAGCACAACTCTTCTTT. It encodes CACDAVGEALTAQLFF.

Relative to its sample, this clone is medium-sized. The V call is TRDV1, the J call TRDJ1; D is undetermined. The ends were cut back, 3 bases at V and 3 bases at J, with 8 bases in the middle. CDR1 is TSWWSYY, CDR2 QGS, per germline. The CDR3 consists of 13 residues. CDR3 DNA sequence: TGTGCTCTTGGGGATCCGTCCTCCGATAAACTCATCTTT. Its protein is CALGDPSSDKLIF.

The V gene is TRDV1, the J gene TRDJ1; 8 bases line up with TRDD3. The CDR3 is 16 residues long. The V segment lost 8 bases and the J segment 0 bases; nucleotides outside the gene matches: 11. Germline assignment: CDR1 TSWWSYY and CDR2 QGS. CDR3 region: CALRGGWGTNTDKLIF. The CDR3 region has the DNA TGTGCTCTTAGGGGGGGCTGGGGGACCAACACCGATAAACTCATCTTT.

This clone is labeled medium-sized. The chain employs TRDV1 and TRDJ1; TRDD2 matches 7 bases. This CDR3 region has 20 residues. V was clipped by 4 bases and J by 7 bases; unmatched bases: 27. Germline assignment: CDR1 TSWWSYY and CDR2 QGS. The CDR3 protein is CALGVLAIPTFETYAVKLIF. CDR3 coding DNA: TGTGCTCTTGGGGTTCTGGCTATTCCTACGTTCGAGACTTACGCCGTTAAACTCATCTTT.

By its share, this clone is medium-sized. CDR3 in DNA: TGTGCTCTTGGGGAACGTGTTCGAGGGTCTGGGGGAACTACGTACACCGATAAACTCATCTTT. It yields the protein CALGERVRGSGGTTYTDKLIF. J is TRDJ1 and V is TRDV1, with 8 bases aligning to TRDD3. Germline assignment: CDR1 TSWWSYY and CDR2 QGS. Trimming took 1 base from V and 0 from J; bases not matched to a gene: 19. The CDR3 length is 21 residues.

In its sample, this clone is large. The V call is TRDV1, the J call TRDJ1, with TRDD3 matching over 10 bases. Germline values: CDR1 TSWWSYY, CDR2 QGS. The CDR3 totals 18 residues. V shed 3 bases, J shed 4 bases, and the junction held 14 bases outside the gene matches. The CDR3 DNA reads TGTGCTCTTGGGGAGAGCTACGGACTGGGGGATTCAAACGATAAACTCATCTTT. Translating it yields CALGESYGLGDSNDKLIF.

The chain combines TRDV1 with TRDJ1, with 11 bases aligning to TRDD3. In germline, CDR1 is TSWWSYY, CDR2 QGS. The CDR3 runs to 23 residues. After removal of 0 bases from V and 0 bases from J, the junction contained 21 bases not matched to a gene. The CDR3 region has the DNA TGTGCTCTTGGGGAACTCTTTGGCGACCTCCTGGGGGATACCCTTCATTACACCGATAAACTCATCTTT. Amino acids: CALGELFGDLLGDTLHYTDKLIF.

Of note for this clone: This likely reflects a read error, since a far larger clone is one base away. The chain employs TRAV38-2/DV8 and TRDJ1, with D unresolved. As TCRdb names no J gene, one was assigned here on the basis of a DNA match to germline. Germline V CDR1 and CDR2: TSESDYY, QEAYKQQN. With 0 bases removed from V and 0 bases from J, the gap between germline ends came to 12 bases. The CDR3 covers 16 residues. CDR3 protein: CAYRSAVSDYTDKLIF. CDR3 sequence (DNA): TGTGCTTATAGGAGCGCGGTCTCCGACTACACCGATAAACTCATCTTT.

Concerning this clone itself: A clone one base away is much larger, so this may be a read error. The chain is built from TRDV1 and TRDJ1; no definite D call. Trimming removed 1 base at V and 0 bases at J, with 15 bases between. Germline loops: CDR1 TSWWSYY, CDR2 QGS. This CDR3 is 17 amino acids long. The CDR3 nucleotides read TGTGCTCTTGGGGAACCAAGGCATTCCAAGTACACCGATAAACTCATCTTT. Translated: CALGEPRHSKYTDKLIF.